One TCR beta chain is described in this entry. Antigen unknown. This CDR3 spans 15 amino acids. Germline CDR1 is LNHDA and CDR2 is SQIVND (reference sequence). Trimming removed 5 bases from V and 5 bases from J, with 16 bases in between. The sample originates from a study of graft-versus-host responses after intestinal transplantation. Study as a whole: Recipients underwent multivisceral, liver-intestinal, or isolated intestinal transplants. Recipients were all induced with anti-thymocyte globulin, then given tacrolimus and steroids for around three years.

This table comes from immunoSEQ multiplex PCR, and its TCRdb copy is limited to in-frame clones, with some not included. Of some 76,000 clones in the sample, over 75% were seen once. Points from the study as a whole: Recipient-marrow GvH clones were detected, some having first appeared in ileum or blood.

Here the sequenced sample was unstimulated CD8+ T cells sorted from spleen or lymph node cells, taken before transplant. This rearrangement joins TRBV19 to TRBJ1-5, with TRBD1 as a possible D gene (5 bases). The TCR comes from a human donor who was the organ donor for an intestinal transplant. The CDR3 nucleotides are TGTGCCAGTAGTCCCCCCGGCAGGGTCGATCAGCCCCAGCATTTT. It is translated as CASSPPGRVDQPQHF.